Below, 10 T cell receptor beta chains from the same sample are listed, as sequenced in a study of blood T cell repertoires in COVID-19. TCRdb's copy holds only in-frame clones and misses some; the assay was immunoSEQ multiplex PCR. There are over 250,000 clones in the sample; 70% to 85% occur only once, and more than 1.1% lies in the top ten. Sequencing used peripheral blood. The receptors were gathered from a human donor with COVID-19, enrolled during active disease. The donor label of this sample is uncertain.

The chain combines TRBV4-3 with TRBJ2-3; D is possibly TRBD2 (5 bases). CDR3 length: 17 residues. Per the germline V gene, CDR1 is LGHNA and CDR2 is YSLEER. V lost 0 bases, J lost 2 bases, and 15 bases lay in between. For the CDR3, the DNA is TGCGCCAGCAGCCAAGAACCCCGGGGTGGGCCCACAGATACGCAGTATTTT. Translating it yields CASSQEPRGGPTDTQYF.

The gene calls are TRBV29-1 and TRBJ2-1, with 13 bases aligning to TRBD2. V lost 6 bases to trimming and J lost 13 bases; unmatched junction nucleotides: 18. Per the germline V gene, CDR1 is SQVTM and CDR2 is ANQGSEA. The CDR3 sequence is 16 residues long. CDR3 region: CSVLNLPGLAGFRQFF. DNA for the CDR3: TGCAGCGTCTTAAATTTACCGGGACTAGCGGGATTTAGACAGTTCTTC.

The chain couples TRBV6-1 to TRBJ2-3, with 9 nucleotides matching TRBD1. The length of the CDR3 is 15 residues. V trimming: 3 bases; J trimming: 4 bases; junction bases outside the gene matches: 5. Germline assignment: CDR1 MNHNS and CDR2 SASEGT. In nucleotides, the CDR3 is TGTGCCAGCAGTGAGTGGGACAGGGTGGCAGATACGCAGTATTTT. Amino acids: CASSEWDRVADTQYF.

This clone was seen only once. The chain couples TRBV11-3 to TRBJ2-1; tentatively, D is TRBD2 (6 bases). The V end was cut by 1 base, the J end by 5 bases, with 12 bases between. This CDR3 contains 15 residues. Germline-derived CDR1 and CDR2 are SGHNT and YENEEA. The CDR3 spells CASSLGLANHNEQFF. The CDR3 DNA is TGTGCCAGCAGCTTAGGGCTAGCGAACCACAATGAGCAGTTCTTC.

The chain employs TRBV19 and TRBJ2-3, with a weak D call TRBD1 (6 bases). Trimming removed 4 bases at V and 1 base at J, with 12 bases between. This CDR3 has 15 amino acids. Germline V CDR1 and CDR2: LNHDA, SQIVND (reference sequence). Here the CDR3 DNA reads TGTGCCAGTAGTAGCCAGGGGCAGGGCACAGATACGCAGTATTTT. Translating it yields CASSSQGQGTDTQYF.

This chain joins TRBV7-2 and TRBJ2-2; a possible D gene is TRBD2 (6 bases). CDR1 is SGHTA and CDR2 is FQGNSA in the germline V gene. Between the trimmed V and J ends, which lost 2 bases and 0 bases, there was a span of 16 bases. The CDR3 consists of 18 residues. The CDR3 DNA follows: TGTGCCAGCAGCTTATTTCCCGCCGGCGGGGCGAACACCGGGGAGCTGTTTTTT. It translates to CASSLFPAGGANTGELFF.

The chain carries TRBV3-1 (or the pseudogene TRBV3-2) and TRBJ2-1; D gene ambiguous. The CDR3 is made up of 12 amino acids. V was shortened by 0 bases and J by 6 bases, with 3 bases between the two germline ends. Germline V gene data show CDR1 as LGHDT and CDR2 as YNNKEL (reference sequence). The CDR3 DNA reads as TGTGCCAGCAGCCAAGACGGCAATGAGCAGTTCTTC. Its protein is CASSQDGNEQFF.

This chain joins TRBV28 and TRBJ1-4; 7 bases map to TRBD1. The CDR3 is 17 amino acids. With 4 bases clipped from V and 8 bases from J, the junction kept 16 bases outside the gene matches. Germline CDR1 and CDR2: MDHEN and SYDVKM. CDR3 nucleotide sequence: TGTGCCAGCAGTTCACCGACAGGGAACATCGCTGACGAAAAACTGTTTTTT. Translating it yields CASSSPTGNIADEKLFF.

This chain links TRBV30 with TRBJ1-3, with TRBD1 as a possible D gene (5 bases). The CDR3 consists of 15 residues. Trimming took 3 bases from V and 2 from J, leaving 14 bases between them. Germline V lookup: CDR1 GTSNPN, CDR2 SVGIG (reference sequence). The CDR3 bases are TGTGCCTGGAGGGGGTCCCTGGGGCCTGGAAACACCATATATTTT. It translates to CAWRGSLGPGNTIYF.

V gene TRBV6-2 or TRBV6-3 combines with J gene TRBJ2-7, with 10 positions matching TRBD1. Germline V lookup: CDR1 MNHEY, CDR2 SVGEGT. Unmatched junction bases numbered 8, after V lost 2 bases and J lost 4 bases. There are 16 residues in the CDR3. This CDR3 reads CASSYGRTGGPYEQYF. The CDR3 DNA reads as TGTGCCAGCAGTTACGGGAGGACAGGGGGTCCGTACGAGCAGTACTTC.